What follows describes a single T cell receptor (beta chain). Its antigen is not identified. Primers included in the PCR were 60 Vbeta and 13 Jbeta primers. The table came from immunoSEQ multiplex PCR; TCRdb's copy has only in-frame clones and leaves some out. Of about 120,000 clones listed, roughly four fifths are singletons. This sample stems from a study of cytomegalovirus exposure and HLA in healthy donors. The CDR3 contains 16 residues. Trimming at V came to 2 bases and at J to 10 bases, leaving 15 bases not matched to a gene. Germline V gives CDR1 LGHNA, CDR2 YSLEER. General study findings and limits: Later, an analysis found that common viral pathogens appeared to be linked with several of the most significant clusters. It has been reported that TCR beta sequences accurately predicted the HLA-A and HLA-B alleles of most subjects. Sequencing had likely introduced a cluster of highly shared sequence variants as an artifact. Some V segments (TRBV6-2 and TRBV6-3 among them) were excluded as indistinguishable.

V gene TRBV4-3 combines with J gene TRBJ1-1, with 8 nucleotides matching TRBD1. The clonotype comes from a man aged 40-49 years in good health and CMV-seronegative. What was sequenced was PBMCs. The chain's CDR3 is CASSQTAAGGAGRAFF. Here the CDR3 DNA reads TGCGCCAGCAGCCAAACTGCCGCAGGGGGCGCAGGGAGAGCTTTCTTT.